Listed below are T cell receptor beta chains from one sample, sequenced in a study of OX40 agonist ivuxolimab in advanced cancers. Using immunoSEQ multiplex PCR, the repertoire was profiled, and TCRdb retains in-frame clones only, with some absent. The data show approximately 91,000 clones, approximately 88% seen once. The source was CD4+ or CD8+ T cells sorted from blood, collected in a trial of the OX40 agonist ivuxolimab. Receptor source: an adult with an advanced solid tumor such as melanoma, head and neck, liver or kidney cancer. Each CDR3 is given with its conserved first and last residue. The D gene is left open where the match is weak. Clone sizes are given selectively: once, few, many, or a class where the clone is expanded.

d_gene,v_gene,abundance,j_gene,CDR3nt,CDR3aa
NA,TRBV10-1,NA,TRBJ2-2,TGCGCCAGCAGACACTACCCGAACACCGGGGAGCTGTTTTTT,CASRHYPNTGELFF
NA,TRBV5-1,NA,TRBJ2-7,TGCGCCAGCGGATGGTCGGGCATAACCGAGCAGTACTTC,CASGWSGITEQYF
TRBD1,TRBV5-1,NA,TRBJ2-2,TGCGCCAGCAGCTTGGGGACAGGGGTCACCGGGGAGCTGTTTTTT,CASSLGTGVTGELFF
NA,TRBV28,NA,TRBJ1-1,TGTGCCAGCATAAACGGGGGGAGGACTGAAGCTTTCTTT,CASINGGRTEAFF
NA,TRBV29-1,NA,TRBJ2-4,TGCAGCGTTGAAACCCCCAGAGGCGGGGACATTCAGTACTTC,CSVETPRGGDIQYF
TRBD1,TRBV10-3,NA,TRBJ2-2,TGTGCCATCAGCCGGGACAGGGGGAACACCGGGGAGCTGTTTTTT,CAISRDRGNTGELFF
NA,TRBV18,once,TRBJ1-1,TGTGCCAGCTCACCACCGTCCACCGAGGAGGCTTTCTTT,CASSPPSTEEAFF
NA,TRBV28,NA,TRBJ1-4,TGTGCCAGCAGTTTATCCTGGCTCGAGCGGGAAAAACTGTTTTTT,CASSLSWLEREKLFF
NA,TRBV5-1,NA,TRBJ2-5,TGCGCCAGCAGCTTGCAACGGCACCAAGAGACCCAGTACTTC,CASSLQRHQETQYF
NA,TRBV18,NA,TRBJ2-1,TGTGCCAGCTCACCACCCTTGGGGGGCGGTCATGAGCAGTTCTTC,CASSPPLGGGHEQFF
NA,TRBV7-2,NA,TRBJ1-4,TGTGCCAGCAGCTCGCGGGCCAAGGAGGAAAAACTGTTTTTT,CASSSRAKEEKLFF
NA,TRBV2,NA,TRBJ2-3,TGTGCCAGCAGTGAAACGGACTCGCAGTATTTT,CASSETDSQYF
NA,TRBV14,NA,TRBJ2-3,TGTGCCAGCAGCCAAGATAAGGGGTCGGATACGCAGTATTTT,CASSQDKGSDTQYF
TRBD1,TRBV19,NA,TRBJ1-2,TGTGCCAGTAGTGAGACAGGGGCCCACTATGGCTACACCTTC,CASSETGAHYGYTF
NA,TRBV5-1,NA,TRBJ1-3,TGCGCCAGCAGCCCCGATGGAGGGGGGGGCACCATATATTTT,CASSPDGGGGTIYF
NA,TRBV19,NA,TRBJ2-2,TGTGCCAGTAGCACACCGGGGTGGACAGCCTATGGCGGGGAGCTGTTTTTT,CASSTPGWTAYGGELFF
NA,TRBV6-5,NA,TRBJ1-2,TGTGCCAGCAGTTACTCGAGTGTGGGGAGCTATGGCTACACCTTC,CASSYSSVGSYGYTF
NA,TRBV19,NA,TRBJ2-1,TGTGCCAGTAGTGACACAGGCTACAATGAGCAGTTCTTC,CASSDTGYNEQFF
NA,TRBV7-2,NA,TRBJ1-4,TGTGCCAGCAGCTTAGGCCTTTCGACAGATAAGCTGTTTTTT,CASSLGLSTDKLFF
NA,TRBV6-4,NA,TRBJ1-1,TGTGCCAGCAGCCCCGGACTCCCGGGGGCTGAAGCTTTCTTT,CASSPGLPGAEAFF
NA,TRBV2,NA,TRBJ1-2,TGTGCCAGCAGTGAGTCACGGGACGGCGGCTACACCTTC,CASSESRDGGYTF
NA,TRBV28,once,TRBJ2-7,TGTGCCAGCAGCACGTCCTACGAGCAGTACTTC,CASSTSYEQYF
TRBD1,TRBV10-2,NA,TRBJ2-7,TGCGCCAGCAGTGAAGGGACAGGGGCTCGCAGCAACTACGAGCAGTACTTC,CASSEGTGARSNYEQYF
NA,TRBV6-5,once,TRBJ2-1,TGTGCCAGCAGTGACTACCGGGACACCGAGCAGTTCTTC,CASSDYRDTEQFF
TRBD1,TRBV6-5,NA,TRBJ1-5,TGTGCCAGCAGGGGGACAGGGATCAATCAGCCCCAGCATTTT,CASRGTGINQPQHF
NA,TRBV7-2,NA,TRBJ1-5,TGTGCCAGCAGCTCCTTCGGGGCGGGTCAGCCCCAGCATTTT,CASSSFGAGQPQHF
NA,TRBV11-2,NA,TRBJ1-1,TGTGCCAGCAGCTTAAGTAGGGTGAATGAAGCTTTCTTT,CASSLSRVNEAFF
NA,TRBV5-1,NA,TRBJ1-1,TGCGCCAGCAGCTTAACCGCGGACACTGAAGCTTTCTTT,CASSLTADTEAFF
NA,TRBV18,NA,TRBJ1-5,TGTGCCAGCTCTAGCACTGTGGGTTATAGCAATCAGCCCCAGCATTTT,CASSSTVGYSNQPQHF
TRBD2,TRBV9,NA,TRBJ2-1,TGTGCCAGCAGCGGTGCAGATCGGTGGGGGGGCTACAATGAGCAGTTCTTC,CASSGADRWGGYNEQFF
NA,TRBV25-1,NA,TRBJ1-1,TGTGCCAGCAGTGAGGTGGGGCGCACTGAAGCTTTCTTT,CASSEVGRTEAFF
TRBD1,TRBV11-2,NA,TRBJ1-1,TGTGCCAGCAGCTCGCCGAGGACAGGGAACACTGAAGCTTTCTTT,CASSSPRTGNTEAFF
NA,TRBV14,NA,TRBJ2-6,TGTGCCAGCAGCCCCCGGACGAGAATCTCTGGGGCCAACGTCCTGACTTTC,CASSPRTRISGANVLTF
TRBD1,TRBV6-1,NA,TRBJ1-1,TGTGCCAGCAAGGGACAGATGAACACTGAAGCTTTCTTT,CASKGQMNTEAFF
NA,TRBV5-1,NA,TRBJ2-1,TGCGCCAGCAGCTCCCGACCGAGAACTTACAATGAGCAGTTCTTC,CASSSRPRTYNEQFF
NA,TRBV5-1,NA,TRBJ1-5,TGCGCCAGCAGCTTGGACGGGAATCAGCCCCAGCATTTT,CASSLDGNQPQHF
NA,TRBV29-1,NA,TRBJ1-1,TGCAGCGCGAAGCCGCCGGGACTTCAATCCACTGAAGCTTTCTTT,CSAKPPGLQSTEAFF
TRBD1,TRBV2,NA,TRBJ2-2,TGTGCCAGCAGTCCGTCTGGGACAGTAACCGGGGAGCTGTTTTTT,CASSPSGTVTGELFF
NA,TRBV5-5,NA,TRBJ1-2,TGTGCCAGCACGGAAGGACCTGGGGGGATTAACTATGGCTACACCTTC,CASTEGPGGINYGYTF
TRBD1,TRBV6-6,NA,TRBJ2-7,TGTGCCAGCAGTCGACTGGGACAGACCTACGAGCAGTACTTC,CASSRLGQTYEQYF
TRBD1,TRBV4-3,NA,TRBJ2-3,TGCGCCAGCAGCCAATCAGCGACGCGCACAGGGGAAACGCAGTATTTT,CASSQSATRTGETQYF
TRBD1,TRBV13,NA,TRBJ1-2,TGTGCCAGCGATGAGGGGGACAGATTCTTTACAAGGGGGAAAAACTATGGCTACACCTTC,CASDEGDRFFTRGKNYGYTF
NA,TRBV19,NA,TRBJ1-5,TGTGCCAGTAGTGACAGCAATCAGCCCCAGCATTTT,CASSDSNQPQHF
NA,TRBV10-2,NA,TRBJ1-6,TGCGCCAGCAGGGAGGGAGCGGACAATTCACCCCTCCACTTT,CASREGADNSPLHF
TRBD1,TRBV7-9,NA,TRBJ1-1,TGTGCCAGCAGAGATAAGGACAGGGCTGAAGCTTTCTTT,CASRDKDRAEAFF
NA,TRBV4-3,NA,TRBJ2-7,TGCGCCAGCAGCCAAGATCCGGGGGCGCGGGCCTACGAGCAGTACTTC,CASSQDPGARAYEQYF
TRBD1,TRBV7-2,NA,TRBJ1-1,TGTGCCAGCAGCCCAAGACAGGGCACTGAAGCTTTCTTT,CASSPRQGTEAFF
TRBD1,TRBV5-5,few,TRBJ1-2,TGTGCCAGCAGCACCGGGACAGCTCGGGCCCCTAGGGGCTACACCTTC,CASSTGTARAPRGYTF
NA,TRBV4-1,NA,TRBJ1-3,TGCGCCAGCAGCCAAGGAAGGGGACGCTCTGGAAACACCATATATTTT,CASSQGRGRSGNTIYF
TRBD1,TRBV6-5,once,TRBJ2-7,TGTGCCAGCAGTTATGACACCGGGACAGGGGCCTACGAGCAGTACTTC,CASSYDTGTGAYEQYF
TRBD1,TRBV6-5,once,TRBJ2-3,TGTGCCAGCAGGGACAGGCAAATGAGCACAGATACGCAGTATTTT,CASRDRQMSTDTQYF
NA,TRBV7-3,NA,TRBJ2-1,TGTGCCAGCAGCTTATCGGCGACGGAATACAATGAGCAGTTCTTC,CASSLSATEYNEQFF
NA,TRBV10-2,few,TRBJ1-1,TGCGCCAGCAGTGAATACACCGATTATGAAGCTTTCTTT,CASSEYTDYEAFF